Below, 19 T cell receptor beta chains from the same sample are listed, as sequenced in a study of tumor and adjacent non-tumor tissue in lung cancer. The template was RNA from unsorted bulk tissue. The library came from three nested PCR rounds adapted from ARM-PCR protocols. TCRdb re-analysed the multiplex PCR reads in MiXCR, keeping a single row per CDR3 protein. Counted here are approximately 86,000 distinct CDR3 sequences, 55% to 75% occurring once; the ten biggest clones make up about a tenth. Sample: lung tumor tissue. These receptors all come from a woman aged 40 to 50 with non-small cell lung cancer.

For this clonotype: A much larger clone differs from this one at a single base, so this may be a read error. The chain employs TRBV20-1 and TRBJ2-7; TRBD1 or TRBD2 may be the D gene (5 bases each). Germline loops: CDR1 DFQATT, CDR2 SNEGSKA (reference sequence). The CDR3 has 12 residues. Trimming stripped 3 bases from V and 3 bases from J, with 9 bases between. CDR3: CSAREDIYEQYF. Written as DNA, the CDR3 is TGCAGTGCTAGGGAGGACATCTACGAGCAGTACTTC.

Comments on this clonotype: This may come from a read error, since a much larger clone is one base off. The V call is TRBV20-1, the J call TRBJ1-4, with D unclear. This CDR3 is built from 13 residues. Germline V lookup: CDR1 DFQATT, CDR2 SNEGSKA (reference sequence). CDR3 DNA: TGCACTGCTAGTCTGAACCGGAGGGAAAAACTGTTTTTT. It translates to CTASLNRREKLFF.

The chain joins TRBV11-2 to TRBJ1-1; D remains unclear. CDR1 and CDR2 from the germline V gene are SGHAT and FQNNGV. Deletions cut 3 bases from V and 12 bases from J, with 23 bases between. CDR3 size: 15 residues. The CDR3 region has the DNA TGTGCCAGCAGCTTCTCGGAGACCTACCGAAATGGAACTTTCTTT. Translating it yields CASSFSETYRNGTFF.

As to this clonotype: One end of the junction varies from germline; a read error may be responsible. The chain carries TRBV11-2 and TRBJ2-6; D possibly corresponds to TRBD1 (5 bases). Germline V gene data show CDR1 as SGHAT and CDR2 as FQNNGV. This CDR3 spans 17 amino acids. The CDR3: CASSPNLKASGANVLTF. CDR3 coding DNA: TGCGCCAGCAGCCCGAACTTGAAGGCCTCTGGGGCCAACGTCCTGACATTC.

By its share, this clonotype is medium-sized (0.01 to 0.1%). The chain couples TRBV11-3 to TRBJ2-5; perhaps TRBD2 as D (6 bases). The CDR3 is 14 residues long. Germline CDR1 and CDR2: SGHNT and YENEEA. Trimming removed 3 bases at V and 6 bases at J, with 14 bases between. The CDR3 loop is CASSLGGGGKTQYF. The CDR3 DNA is TGTGCCAGCAGCTTGGGTGGAGGAGGGAAGACCCAGTACTTC.

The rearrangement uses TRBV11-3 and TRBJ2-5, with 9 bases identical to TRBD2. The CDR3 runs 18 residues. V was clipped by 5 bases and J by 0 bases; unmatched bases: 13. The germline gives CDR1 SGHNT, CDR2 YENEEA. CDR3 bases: TGTGCCAGCAGCCCACCTAGCGGGGCCGATCAGTACCAAGAGACCCAGTACTTC. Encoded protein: CASSPPSGADQYQETQYF.

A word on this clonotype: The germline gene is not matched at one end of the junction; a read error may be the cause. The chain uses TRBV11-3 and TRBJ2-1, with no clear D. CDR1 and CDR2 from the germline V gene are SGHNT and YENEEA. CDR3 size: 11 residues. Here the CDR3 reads CASSIDADQFF. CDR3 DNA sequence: TGTGCCAGCAGCATAGACGCAGACCAGTTCTTC.

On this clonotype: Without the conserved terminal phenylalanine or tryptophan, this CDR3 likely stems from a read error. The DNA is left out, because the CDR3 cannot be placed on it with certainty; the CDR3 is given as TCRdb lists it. CDR3: CASSPEGETRYL. The rearrangement joins TRBV11-3 to TRBJ2-5. Both ends counted, the CDR3 spans 12 residues. CDR1 and CDR2 (germline): SGHNT, YENEEA.

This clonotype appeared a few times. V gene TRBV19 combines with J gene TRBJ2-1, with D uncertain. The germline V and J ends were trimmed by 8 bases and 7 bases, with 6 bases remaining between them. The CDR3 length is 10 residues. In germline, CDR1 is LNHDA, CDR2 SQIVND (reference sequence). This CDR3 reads CASGTNEQFF. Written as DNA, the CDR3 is TGTGCCAGTGGTACGAATGAGCAGTTCTTC. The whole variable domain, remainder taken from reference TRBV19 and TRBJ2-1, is DGGITQSPKYLFRKEGQNVTLSCEQNLNHDAMYWYRQDPGQGLRLIYYSQIVNDFQKGDIAEGYSVSREKKESFPLTVTSAQKNPTAFYLCASGTNEQFFGPGTRLTVL.

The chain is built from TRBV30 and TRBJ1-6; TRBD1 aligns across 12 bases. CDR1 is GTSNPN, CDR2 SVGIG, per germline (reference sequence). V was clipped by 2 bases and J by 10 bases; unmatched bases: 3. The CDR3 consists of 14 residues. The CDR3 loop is CAWSRGQGASPLHF. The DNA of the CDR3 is TGTGCCTGGAGTCGGGGACAGGGGGCCTCACCCCTCCACTTT. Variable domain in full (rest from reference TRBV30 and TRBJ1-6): SQTIHQWPATLVQPVGSPLSLECTVEGTSNPNLYWYRQAAGRGLQLLFYSVGIGQISSEVPQNLSASRPQDRQFILSSKKLLLSDSGFYLCAWSRGQGASPLHFGNGTRLTVT.

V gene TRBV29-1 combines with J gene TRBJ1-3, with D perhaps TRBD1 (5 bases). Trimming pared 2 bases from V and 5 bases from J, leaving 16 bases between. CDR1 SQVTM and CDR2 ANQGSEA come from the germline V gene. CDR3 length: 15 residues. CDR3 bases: TGCAGCGTTGAATTGGGGCATGGTAAACGAAACACCATATATTTT. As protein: CSVELGHGKRNTIYF.

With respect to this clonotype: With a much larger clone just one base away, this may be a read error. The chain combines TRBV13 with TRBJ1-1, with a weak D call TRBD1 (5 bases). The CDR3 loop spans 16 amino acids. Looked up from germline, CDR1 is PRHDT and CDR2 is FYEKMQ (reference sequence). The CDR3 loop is CASSLKSFIEDTETFF. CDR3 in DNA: TGTGCCAGCAGCTTAAAGAGCTTTATTGAGGACACTGAAACTTTCTTT. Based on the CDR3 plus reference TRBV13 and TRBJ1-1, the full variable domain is AAGVIQSPRHLIKEKRETATLKCYPIPRHDTVYWYQQGPGQDPQFLISFYEKMQSDKGSIPDRFSAQQFSDYHSELNMSSLELGDSALYFCASSLKSFIEDTETFFGQGTRLTVV.

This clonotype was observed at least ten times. The CDR3 reads CASSSYGTGGNNEQYF. DNA for the CDR3: TGTGCCAGCAGCTCGTACGGGACAGGGGGCAACAACGAGCAGTACTTC. The V and J genes are TRBV5-6 and TRBJ2-7, with TRBD1 matching 12 bases. This CDR3 is 16 amino acids long. The trim removed 3 bases at V and 5 bases at J, leaving 9 bases unmatched. CDR1 is SGHDT and CDR2 is YYEEEE in the germline V gene. The full variable domain, rest sourced from reference TRBV5-6 and TRBJ2-7, is DAGVTQSPTHLIKTRGQQVTLRCSPKSGHDTVSWYQQALGQGPQFIFQYYEEEERQRGNFPDRFSGHQFPNYSSELNVNALLLGDSALYLCASSSYGTGGNNEQYFGPGTRLTVT.

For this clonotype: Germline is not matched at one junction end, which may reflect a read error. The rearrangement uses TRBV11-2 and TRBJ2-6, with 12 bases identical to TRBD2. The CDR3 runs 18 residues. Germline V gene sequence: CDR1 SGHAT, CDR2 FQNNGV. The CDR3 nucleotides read TGTGCCAGCAGCTTATTCCTAGCGGGGGGGCGTGAGGCCAACGTCCTAACTTTT. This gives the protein CASSLFLAGGREANVLTF.

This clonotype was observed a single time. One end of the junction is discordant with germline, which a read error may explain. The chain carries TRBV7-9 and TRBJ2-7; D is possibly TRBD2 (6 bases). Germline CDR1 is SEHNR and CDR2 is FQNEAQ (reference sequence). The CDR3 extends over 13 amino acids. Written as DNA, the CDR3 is TGTGCCAGTACGGAGGGGCTTACCTACGAGCAGTATTTC. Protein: CASTEGLTYEQYF. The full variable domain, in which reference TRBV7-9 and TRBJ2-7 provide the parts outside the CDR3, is DTGVSQNPRHKITKRGQNVTFRCDPISEHNRLYWYRQTLGQGPEFLTYFQNEAQLEKSRLLSDRFSAERPKGSFSTLEIQRTEQGDSAMYLCASTEGLTYEQYFGPGTRLTVT.

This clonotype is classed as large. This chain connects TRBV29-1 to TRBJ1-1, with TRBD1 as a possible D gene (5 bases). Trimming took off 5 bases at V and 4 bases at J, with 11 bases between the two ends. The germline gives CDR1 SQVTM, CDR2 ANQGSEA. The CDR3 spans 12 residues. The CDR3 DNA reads TGCAGCGTTCGGGCAGGGTTCACTGAAGCTTTCTTT. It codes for CSVRAGFTEAFF.

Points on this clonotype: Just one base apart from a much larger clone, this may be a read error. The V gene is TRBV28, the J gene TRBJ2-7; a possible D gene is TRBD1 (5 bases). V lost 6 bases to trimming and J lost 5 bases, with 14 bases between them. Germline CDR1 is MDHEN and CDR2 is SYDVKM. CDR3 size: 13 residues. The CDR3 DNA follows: TGTGCCAGCAGGCCCCAGGGCCTCCACGAGCAGTACTTC. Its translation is CASRPQGLHEQYF.

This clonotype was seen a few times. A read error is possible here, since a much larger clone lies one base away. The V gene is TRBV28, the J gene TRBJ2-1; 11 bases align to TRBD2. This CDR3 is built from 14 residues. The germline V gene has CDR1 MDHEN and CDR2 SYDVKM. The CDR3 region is CASTIAGGIHERFF. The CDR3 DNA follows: TGTGCCAGCACTATAGCGGGAGGGATCCATGAGCGGTTCTTC.

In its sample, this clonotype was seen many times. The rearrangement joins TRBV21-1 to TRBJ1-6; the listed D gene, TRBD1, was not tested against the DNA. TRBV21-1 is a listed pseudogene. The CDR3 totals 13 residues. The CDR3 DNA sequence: TGTGCCAGCACCTTGACAGGGAATTCACCCCTCCACTTT. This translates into CASTLTGNSPLHF.